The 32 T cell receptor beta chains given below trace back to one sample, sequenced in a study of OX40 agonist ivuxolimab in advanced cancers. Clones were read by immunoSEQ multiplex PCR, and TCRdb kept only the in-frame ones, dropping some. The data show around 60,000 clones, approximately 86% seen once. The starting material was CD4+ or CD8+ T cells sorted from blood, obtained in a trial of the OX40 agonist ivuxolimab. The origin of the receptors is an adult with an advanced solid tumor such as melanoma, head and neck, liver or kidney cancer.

The CDR3 loop is CASSLTRRSLETQYF. The CDR3 region has the DNA TGTGCCAGCAGCTTAACGAGACGGAGCCTAGAGACCCAGTACTTC. The chain joins TRBV7-9 to TRBJ2-5; D call uncertain. Germline V gives CDR1 SEHNR, CDR2 FQNEAQ (reference sequence). The CDR3 has 15 amino acids. V was pared by 2 bases and J by 4 bases, with 14 bases between.

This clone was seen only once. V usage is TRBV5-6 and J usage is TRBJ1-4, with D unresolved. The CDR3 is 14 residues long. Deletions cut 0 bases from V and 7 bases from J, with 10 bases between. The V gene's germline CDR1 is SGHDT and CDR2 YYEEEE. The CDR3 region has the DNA TGTGCCAGCAGCTTGGGGCCTTCAACTGAAAAACTGTTTTTT. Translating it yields CASSLGPSTEKLFF.

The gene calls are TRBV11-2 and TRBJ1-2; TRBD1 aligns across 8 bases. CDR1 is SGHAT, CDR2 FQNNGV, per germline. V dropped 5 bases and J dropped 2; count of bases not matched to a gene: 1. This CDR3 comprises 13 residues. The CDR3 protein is CASSRQGNYGYTF. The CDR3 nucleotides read TGTGCCAGCAGCCGACAGGGGAACTATGGCTACACCTTC.

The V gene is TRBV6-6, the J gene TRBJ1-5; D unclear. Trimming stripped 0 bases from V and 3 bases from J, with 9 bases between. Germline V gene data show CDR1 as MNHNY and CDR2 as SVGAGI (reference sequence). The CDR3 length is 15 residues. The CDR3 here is CASSYSFPPNQPQHF. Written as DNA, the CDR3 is TGTGCCAGCAGTTACTCGTTTCCGCCCAATCAGCCCCAGCATTTT.

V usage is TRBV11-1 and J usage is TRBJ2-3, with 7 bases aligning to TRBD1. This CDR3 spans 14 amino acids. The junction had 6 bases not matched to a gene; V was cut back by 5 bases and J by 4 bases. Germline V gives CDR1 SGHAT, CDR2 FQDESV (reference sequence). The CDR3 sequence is CASSNRQGADTQYF. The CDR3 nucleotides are TGTGCCAGCAGCAACCGACAGGGTGCAGATACGCAGTATTTT.

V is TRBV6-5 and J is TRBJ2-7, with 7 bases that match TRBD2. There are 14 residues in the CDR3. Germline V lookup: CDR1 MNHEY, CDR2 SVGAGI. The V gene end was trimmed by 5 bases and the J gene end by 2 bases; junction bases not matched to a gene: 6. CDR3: CASSTTSPTYEQYF. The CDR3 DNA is TGTGCCAGCAGTACGACTAGCCCAACCTACGAGCAGTACTTC.

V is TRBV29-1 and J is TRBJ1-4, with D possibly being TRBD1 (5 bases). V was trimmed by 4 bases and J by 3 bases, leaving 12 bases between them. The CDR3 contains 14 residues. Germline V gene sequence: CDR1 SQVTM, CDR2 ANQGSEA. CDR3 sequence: CSVGGGGPNEKLFF. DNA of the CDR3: TGCAGCGTTGGGGGGGGAGGGCCTAATGAAAAACTGTTTTTT.

This chain's CDR3 is CASSSLTGGIAEQYF. CDR3 in DNA: TGTGCCAGCAGTTCCCTGACAGGGGGGATAGCCGAGCAGTACTTC. The rearrangement uses TRBV6-5 and TRBJ2-7; 9 bases agree with TRBD1. CDR3 length equals 15 residues. CDR1 is MNHEY and CDR2 is SVGAGI in the germline V gene. The ends lost 4 bases at V and 6 bases at J; junction bases unmatched: 10.

The CDR3 region has the DNA TGTGCCAGCAGTATCAAATGGGGGAGAACTAATGAAAAACTGTTTTTT. It codes for CASSIKWGRTNEKLFF. This sequence joins TRBV28 and TRBJ1-4, with a possible D match to TRBD1 (5 bases). CDR1 and CDR2 from the germline V gene are MDHEN and SYDVKM. The CDR3 consists of 16 residues. The V and J ends lost 5 bases and 1 base respectively, with 14 bases between them.

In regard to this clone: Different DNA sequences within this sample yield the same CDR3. CDR3 DNA: TGTGCCAGCAGCATCCGACAAGGGGGCAATCAGCCCCAGCATTTT. Translated, it gives CASSIRQGGNQPQHF. The V call is TRBV2, the J call TRBJ1-5; a possible D gene is TRBD1 (5 bases). The CDR3 length is 15 residues. Per the germline V gene, CDR1 is SNHLY and CDR2 is FYNNEI. Trimming cost V 6 bases and J 2 bases, with 14 bases left between them.

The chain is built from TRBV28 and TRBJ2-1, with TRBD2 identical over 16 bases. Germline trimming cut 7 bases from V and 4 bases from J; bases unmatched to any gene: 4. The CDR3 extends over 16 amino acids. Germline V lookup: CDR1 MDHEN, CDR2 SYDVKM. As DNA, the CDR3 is TGTGCCAGCACCGGGACTAGCGGGAGGGTATACAATGAGCAGTTCTTC. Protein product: CASTGTSGRVYNEQFF. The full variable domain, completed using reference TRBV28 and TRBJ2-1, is DVKVTQSSRYLVKRTGEKVFLECVQDMDHENMFWYRQDPGLGLRLIYFSYDVKMKEKGDIPEGYSVSREKKERFSLILESASTNQTSMYLCASTGTSGRVYNEQFFGPGTRLTVL.

For the CDR3, the DNA is TGTGCCAGTACTGAGCAGTTCTTC. It yields the protein CASTEQFF. The V and J genes are TRBV2 and TRBJ2-1; D unresolved. The CDR3 totals 8 residues. Trimming removed 9 bases from V and 9 bases from J, with 3 bases in between. CDR1 SNHLY and CDR2 FYNNEI come from the germline V gene.

CDR3: CASSGQGGSYEQYF. CDR3 nucleotide sequence: TGTGCCAGCAGTGGACAGGGAGGCAGTTACGAGCAGTACTTC. V is TRBV2 and J is TRBJ2-7; maybe TRBD1 (7 bases). The V end was cut by 4 bases, the J end by 4 bases, with 14 bases between. Germline V gives CDR1 SNHLY, CDR2 FYNNEI. The CDR3 runs 14 residues.

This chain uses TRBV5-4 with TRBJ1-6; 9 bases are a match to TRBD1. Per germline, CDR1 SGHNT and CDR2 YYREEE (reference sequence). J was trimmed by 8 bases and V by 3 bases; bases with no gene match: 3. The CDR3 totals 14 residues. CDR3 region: CASSSDRGYSPLHF. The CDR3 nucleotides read TGTGCCAGCAGCTCGGACAGGGGTTATTCACCCCTCCACTTT. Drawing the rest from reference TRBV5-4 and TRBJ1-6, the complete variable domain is ETGVTQSPTHLIKTRGQQVTLRCSSQSGHNTVSWYQQALGQGPQFIFQYYREEENGRGNFPPRFSGLQFPNYSSELNVNALELDDSALYLCASSSDRGYSPLHFGNGTRLTVT.

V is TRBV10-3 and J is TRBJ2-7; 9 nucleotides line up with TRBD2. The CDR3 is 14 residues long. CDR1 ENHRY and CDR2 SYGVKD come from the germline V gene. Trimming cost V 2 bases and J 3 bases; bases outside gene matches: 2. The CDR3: CAISEGLASYEQYF. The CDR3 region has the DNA TGTGCCATCAGTGAGGGACTAGCGAGCTACGAGCAGTACTTC.

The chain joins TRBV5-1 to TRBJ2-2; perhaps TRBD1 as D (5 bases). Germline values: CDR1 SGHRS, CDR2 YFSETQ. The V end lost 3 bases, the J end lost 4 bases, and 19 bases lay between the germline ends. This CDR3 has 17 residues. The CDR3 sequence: CASSSYLARTSTGELFF. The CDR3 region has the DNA TGCGCCAGCAGCTCCTATCTCGCCCGGACATCCACCGGGGAGCTGTTTTTT.

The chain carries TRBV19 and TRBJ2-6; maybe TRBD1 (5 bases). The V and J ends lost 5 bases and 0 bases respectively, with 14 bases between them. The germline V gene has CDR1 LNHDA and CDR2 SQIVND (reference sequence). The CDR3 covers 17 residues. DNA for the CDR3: TGTGCCAGTAGTCCATGGGGCTCGTCCTCTGGGGCCAACGTCCTGACTTTC. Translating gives CASSPWGSSSGANVLTF.

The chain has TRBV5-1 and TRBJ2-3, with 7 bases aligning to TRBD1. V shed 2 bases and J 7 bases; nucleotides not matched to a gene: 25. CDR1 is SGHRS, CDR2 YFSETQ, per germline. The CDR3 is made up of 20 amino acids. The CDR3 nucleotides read TGCGCCAGCAGCTTAAGAGGGGGCCCTAGCCGGAGAGGTGAGGAGAATACGCAGTATTTT. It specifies CASSLRGGPSRRGEENTQYF.

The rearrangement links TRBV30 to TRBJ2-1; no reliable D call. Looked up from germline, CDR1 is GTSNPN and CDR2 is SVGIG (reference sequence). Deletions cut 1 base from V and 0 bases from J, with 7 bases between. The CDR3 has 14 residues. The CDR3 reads CAWSEGYSYNEQFF. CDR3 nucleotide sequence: TGTGCCTGGAGTGAAGGGTACTCCTACAATGAGCAGTTCTTC. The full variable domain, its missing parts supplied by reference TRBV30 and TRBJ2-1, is SQTIHQWPATLVQPVGSPLSLECTVEGTSNPNLYWYRQAAGRGLQLLFYSVGIGQISSEVPQNLSASRPQDRQFILSSKKLLLSDSGFYLCAWSEGYSYNEQFFGPGTRLTVL.

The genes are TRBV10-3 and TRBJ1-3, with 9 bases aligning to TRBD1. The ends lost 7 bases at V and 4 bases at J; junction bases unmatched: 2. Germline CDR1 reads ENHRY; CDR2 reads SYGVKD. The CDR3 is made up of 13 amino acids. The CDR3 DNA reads TGTGCCATCAAGGGACAGGGAGGAAACACCATATATTTT. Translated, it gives CAIKGQGGNTIYF.

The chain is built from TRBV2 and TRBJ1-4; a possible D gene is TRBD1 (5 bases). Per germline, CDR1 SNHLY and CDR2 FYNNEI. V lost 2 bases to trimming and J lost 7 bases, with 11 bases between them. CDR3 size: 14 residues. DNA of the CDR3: TGTGCCAGCAGTGAATTGAAGGGGAGTGAAAAACTGTTTTTT. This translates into CASSELKGSEKLFF.

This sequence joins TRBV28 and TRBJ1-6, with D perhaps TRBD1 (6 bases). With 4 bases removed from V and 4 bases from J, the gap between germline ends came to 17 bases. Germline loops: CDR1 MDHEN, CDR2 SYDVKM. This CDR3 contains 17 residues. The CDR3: CASSSPPGQLYNSPLHF. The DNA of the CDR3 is TGTGCCAGCAGTTCTCCCCCGGGACAATTGTATAATTCACCCCTCCACTTT.

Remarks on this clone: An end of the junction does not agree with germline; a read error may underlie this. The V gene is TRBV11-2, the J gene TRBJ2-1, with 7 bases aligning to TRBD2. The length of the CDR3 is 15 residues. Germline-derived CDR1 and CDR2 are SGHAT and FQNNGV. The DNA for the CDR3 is TGTGTCAGCAGCTTGGGGGGGAGCTCCTACAATGAGCAGTTCTTC. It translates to CVSSLGGSSYNEQFF.

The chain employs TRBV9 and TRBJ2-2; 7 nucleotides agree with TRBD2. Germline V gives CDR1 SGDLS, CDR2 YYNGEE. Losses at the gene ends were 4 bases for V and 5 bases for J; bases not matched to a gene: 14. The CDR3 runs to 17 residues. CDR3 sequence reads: CASSPGEGLRKTGELFF. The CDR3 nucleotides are TGTGCCAGCAGCCCGGGGGAGGGGCTCCGAAAGACCGGGGAGCTGTTTTTT.

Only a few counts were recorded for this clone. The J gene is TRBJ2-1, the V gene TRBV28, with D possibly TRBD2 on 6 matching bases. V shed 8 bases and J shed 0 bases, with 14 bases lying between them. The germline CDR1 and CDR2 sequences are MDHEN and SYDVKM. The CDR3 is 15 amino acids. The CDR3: CASRYGSPSYNEQFF. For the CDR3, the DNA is TGTGCCAGCCGTTACGGGAGCCCCTCCTACAATGAGCAGTTCTTC.

The CDR3 nucleotides read TGTGCCAGCAGCGCCCGGGACTCTCTCAGTCGGTCCTACGAGCAGTACTTC. The encoded protein is CASSARDSLSRSYEQYF. This sequence joins TRBV5-5 and TRBJ2-7; TRBD2 might be the D (6 bases). The CDR3 totals 17 residues. V was clipped by 4 bases and J by 1 base, with 21 bases between them. Germline values: CDR1 SGHKS, CDR2 YYEKEE (reference sequence).

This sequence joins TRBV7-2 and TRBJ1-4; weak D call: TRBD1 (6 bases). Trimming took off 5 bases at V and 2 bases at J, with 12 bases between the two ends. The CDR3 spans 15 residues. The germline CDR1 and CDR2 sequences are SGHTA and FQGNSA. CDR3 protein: CASSPQGRTNEKLFF. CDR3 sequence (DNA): TGTGCCAGCAGCCCACAGGGTAGGACTAATGAAAAACTGTTTTTT.

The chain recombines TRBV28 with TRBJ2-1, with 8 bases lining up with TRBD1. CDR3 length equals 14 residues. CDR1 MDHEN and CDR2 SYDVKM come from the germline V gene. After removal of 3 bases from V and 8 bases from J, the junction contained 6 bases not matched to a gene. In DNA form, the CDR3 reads TGTGCCAGCAGTTTGGGCAGGGGGCCCGATGAGCAGTTCTTC. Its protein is CASSLGRGPDEQFF.

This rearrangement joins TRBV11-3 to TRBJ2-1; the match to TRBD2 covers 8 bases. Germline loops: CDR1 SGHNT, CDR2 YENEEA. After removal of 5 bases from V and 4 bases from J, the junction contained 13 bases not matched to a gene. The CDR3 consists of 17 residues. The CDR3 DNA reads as TGTGCCAGCAGCCCTGAGCCCCCGGGAGGGACTTACAATGAGCAGTTCTTC. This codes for CASSPEPPGGTYNEQFF.

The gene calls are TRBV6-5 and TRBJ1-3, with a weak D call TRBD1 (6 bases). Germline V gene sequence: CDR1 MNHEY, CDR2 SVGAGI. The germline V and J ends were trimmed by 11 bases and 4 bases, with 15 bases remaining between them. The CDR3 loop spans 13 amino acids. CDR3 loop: CAVGTGTGNTIYF. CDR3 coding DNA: TGTGCCGTCGGAACAGGGACCGGAAACACCATATATTTT.

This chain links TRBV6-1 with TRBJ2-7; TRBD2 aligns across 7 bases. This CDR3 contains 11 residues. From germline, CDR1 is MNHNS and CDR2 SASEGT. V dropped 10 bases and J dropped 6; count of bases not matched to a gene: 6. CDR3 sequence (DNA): TGTGCCATCAAACTAGCGAGCGAGCAGTACTTC. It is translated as CAIKLASEQYF.

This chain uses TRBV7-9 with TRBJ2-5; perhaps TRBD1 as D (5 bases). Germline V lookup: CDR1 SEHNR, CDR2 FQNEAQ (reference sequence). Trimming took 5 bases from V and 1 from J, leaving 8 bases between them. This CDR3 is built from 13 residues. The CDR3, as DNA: TGTGCCAGCAGCCCGACAGCCCAAGAGACCCAGTACTTC. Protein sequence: CASSPTAQETQYF.